The rows below give T cell receptor beta chains drawn from one sample of a study of blood T cell repertoires in COVID-19. Assay: immunoSEQ multiplex PCR; the TCRdb copy retains only in-frame clones and omits some. The sample gives under 150,000 clones, about 87% of which show up once; 3% to 4.5% is in the top ten. Sequenced input: PBMCs or T cells enriched from blood (not recorded which). All receptors come from a man aged 45-65 years in a cohort exposed to, infected with or recovered from COVID-19 (not recorded which). Both conserved end residues are part of each CDR3. Each record gives: J gene, V gene, CDR3 protein.

J gene: TRBJ2-7; V gene: TRBV5-6; CDR3 protein: CASSLTLTEYEQYF
J gene: TRBJ2-7; V gene: TRBV10-1; CDR3 protein: CASSESSAGAAEQYF
J gene: TRBJ2-2; V gene: TRBV7-2; CDR3 protein: CASSISGGVAQGGELFF
J gene: TRBJ2-2; V gene: TRBV6-6; CDR3 protein: CASSSQFTGELFF
J gene: TRBJ1-2; V gene: TRBV7-9; CDR3 protein: CASSLGTSLYGYTF
J gene: TRBJ1-1; V gene: TRBV2; CDR3 protein: CASSAGYPDTEAFF
J gene: TRBJ2-7; V gene: TRBV13; CDR3 protein: CASSPTGHYNYEQYF
J gene: TRBJ1-6; V gene: TRBV14; CDR3 protein: CASSDQQGRSPLHF
J gene: TRBJ1-2; V gene: TRBV5-1; CDR3 protein: CASSSTGGLGYTF
J gene: TRBJ1-4; V gene: TRBV5-1; CDR3 protein: CASSPGTVANEKLFF
J gene: TRBJ1-4; V gene: TRBV7-2; CDR3 protein: CASGQRAGGKEKLFF
J gene: TRBJ1-3; V gene: TRBV3-1/TRBV3-2; CDR3 protein: CASSQGLISGNTIYF
J gene: TRBJ2-7; V gene: TRBV7-8; CDR3 protein: CASSGRKSVINEQYF
J gene: TRBJ2-5; V gene: TRBV7-8; CDR3 protein: CASSAEEGKETQYF
J gene: TRBJ1-1; V gene: TRBV18; CDR3 protein: CASSPPASNEAFF
J gene: TRBJ2-2; V gene: TRBV2; CDR3 protein: CASSVANTGELFF
J gene: TRBJ2-1; V gene: TRBV3-1/TRBV3-2; CDR3 protein: CASTQLGTSGLYNEQFF
J gene: TRBJ2-1; V gene: TRBV10-1; CDR3 protein: CASSGSNSGGAIRSSYNEQFF
J gene: TRBJ2-1; V gene: TRBV6-5; CDR3 protein: CASSGLAGVNEQFF
J gene: TRBJ2-7; V gene: TRBV6-2/TRBV6-3; CDR3 protein: CASSYPGKGTQYF
J gene: TRBJ1-5; V gene: TRBV10-3; CDR3 protein: CAISAQGRGNQPQHF
J gene: TRBJ1-1; V gene: TRBV27; CDR3 protein: CASSLKTGGNTEAFF
J gene: TRBJ2-7; V gene: TRBV5-8; CDR3 protein: CASRRLAGVRYEQYF
J gene: TRBJ2-7; V gene: TRBV28; CDR3 protein: CASSPRGQGARYEQYF
J gene: TRBJ2-1; V gene: TRBV2; CDR3 protein: CASSDVLAGNNEQFF
J gene: TRBJ2-1; V gene: TRBV6-5; CDR3 protein: CASSYDGLADNEQFF
J gene: TRBJ2-7; V gene: TRBV9; CDR3 protein: CASSVGGLTAREQYF
J gene: TRBJ2-3; V gene: TRBV7-6; CDR3 protein: CASSLLETGARYTDTQYF
J gene: TRBJ1-5; V gene: TRBV19; CDR3 protein: CASSYDSYSNQPQHF
J gene: TRBJ2-1; V gene: TRBV19; CDR3 protein: CASSPYLAAEQFF
J gene: TRBJ2-3; V gene: TRBV5-1; CDR3 protein: CASSLRRDGLAGSDTQYF
J gene: TRBJ2-7; V gene: TRBV6-5; CDR3 protein: CASSPGYPYEQYF
J gene: TRBJ2-3; V gene: TRBV11-2; CDR3 protein: CASSLQGADTQYF
J gene: TRBJ1-4; V gene: TRBV6-5; CDR3 protein: CASSYGPIATNEKLFF
J gene: TRBJ2-7; V gene: TRBV13; CDR3 protein: CASSTRLGQGEQYF
J gene: TRBJ1-1; V gene: TRBV6-5; CDR3 protein: CASSRQGAGAFF
J gene: TRBJ1-2; V gene: TRBV9; CDR3 protein: CAGKSKGYTF